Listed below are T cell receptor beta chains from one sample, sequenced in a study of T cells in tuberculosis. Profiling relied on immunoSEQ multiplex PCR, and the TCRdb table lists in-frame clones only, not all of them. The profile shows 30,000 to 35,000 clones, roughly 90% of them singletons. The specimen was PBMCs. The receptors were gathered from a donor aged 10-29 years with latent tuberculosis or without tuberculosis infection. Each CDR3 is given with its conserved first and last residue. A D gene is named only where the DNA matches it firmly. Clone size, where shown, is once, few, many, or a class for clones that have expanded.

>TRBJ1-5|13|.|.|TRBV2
CAMRQSDFQPQHF
TGTGCCATGCGACAGAGTGATTTTCAGCCCCAGCATTTT
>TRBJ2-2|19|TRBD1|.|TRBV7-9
CASSLAGTGVTLNTGELFF
TGTGCCAGCAGCTTAGCCGGGACAGGGGTCACCCTGAACACCGGGGAGCTGTTTTTT
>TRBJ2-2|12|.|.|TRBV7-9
CASRPGAGELFF
TGTGCCAGCAGACCCGGAGCCGGGGAGCTGTTTTTT
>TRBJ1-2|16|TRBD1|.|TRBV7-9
CASSPRAQGAGVGYTF
TGTGCCAGCAGCCCCCGTGCACAGGGGGCAGGGGTTGGCTACACCTTC
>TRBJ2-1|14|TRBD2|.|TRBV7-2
CASRLSGGRSEQFF
TGTGCCAGCAGACTTAGCGGGGGTAGAAGTGAGCAGTTCTTC
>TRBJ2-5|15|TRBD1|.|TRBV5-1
CASSLRQGPGETQYF
TGCGCCAGCAGCCTTCGACAGGGCCCGGGGGAGACCCAGTACTTC
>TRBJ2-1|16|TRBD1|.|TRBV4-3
CASSQEGRTGYNEQFF
TGCGCCAGCAGCCAAGAGGGGAGGACAGGGTACAATGAGCAGTTCTTC
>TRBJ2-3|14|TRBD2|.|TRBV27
CASSFERGADTQYF
TGTGCCAGCAGTTTTGAGCGGGGGGCAGATACGCAGTATTTT
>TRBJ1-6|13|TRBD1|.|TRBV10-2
CASKDRVDSPLHF
TGCGCCAGCAAGGACAGGGTTGATTCACCCCTCCACTTT
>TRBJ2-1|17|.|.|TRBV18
CASSPPLTAHPYNEQFF
TGTGCCAGCTCACCACCGTTAACAGCCCATCCCTACAATGAGCAGTTCTTC
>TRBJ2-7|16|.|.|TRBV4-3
CASSHAEGGGAYEQYF
TGCGCCAGCAGCCACGCAGAGGGAGGGGGAGCCTACGAGCAGTACTTC
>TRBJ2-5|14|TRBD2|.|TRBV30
CAWSPLAMGETQYF
TGTGCCTGGAGCCCACTAGCGATGGGAGAGACCCAGTACTTC
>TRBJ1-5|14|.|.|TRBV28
CASSLRQVHQPQHF
TGTGCCAGCAGTTTAAGGCAGGTCCATCAGCCCCAGCATTTT
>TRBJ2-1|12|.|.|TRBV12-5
CASGSAFNEQFF
TGTGCTAGTGGTTCTGCGTTCAATGAGCAGTTCTTC
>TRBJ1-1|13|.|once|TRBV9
CASSVSRNTEAFF
TGTGCCAGCAGCGTAAGCCGGAACACTGAAGCTTTCTTT
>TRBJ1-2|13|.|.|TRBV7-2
CASSLWSNYGYTF
TGTGCCAGCAGCTTATGGAGCAACTATGGCTACACCTTC
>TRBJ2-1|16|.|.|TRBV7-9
CASSPHNSSAYNEQFF
TGTGCCAGCAGCCCGCACAATTCCAGCGCCTACAATGAGCAGTTCTTC
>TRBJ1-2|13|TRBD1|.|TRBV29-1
CSAQGQAGWGYTF
TGCAGCGCCCAGGGACAGGCCGGTTGGGGGTACACCTTC
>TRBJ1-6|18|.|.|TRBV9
CASSVVSYRSSYNSPLHF
TGTGCCAGCAGCGTAGTATCTTACCGGAGCTCCTATAATTCACCCCTCCACTTT
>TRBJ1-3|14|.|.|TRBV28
CASSPRGGRNTIYF
TGTGCCAGCAGTCCCCGGGGGGGGAGAAACACCATATATTTT